What follows are 26 T cell receptor beta chains derived from one specimen sequenced in a study of blood T cell repertoires in COVID-19. Repertoires were generated with immunoSEQ multiplex PCR, while TCRdb's copy carries only in-frame clones and drops some. The data contain 150,000 to 200,000 clones, over 80% of them seen just once; the ten biggest clones take up approximately 4.7%. Sequences were obtained from PBMCs or T cells enriched from blood (not recorded which). The receptors here all came from a woman in her fifties or sixties who had recovered from COVID-19.

This chain uses TRBV25-1 with TRBJ1-2, with D perhaps matching TRBD1 (5 bases). The CDR3 totals 16 residues. Trimming removed 2 bases at V and 4 bases at J, with 17 bases between. Per the germline V gene, CDR1 is MGHDK and CDR2 is SYGVNS. This chain's CDR3 is CASSENSAGLGYGYTF. The CDR3 bases are TGTGCCAGCAGTGAAAATAGTGCAGGGTTGGGCTATGGCTACACCTTC.

The chain recombines TRBV11-3 with TRBJ1-1; D is undetermined. The CDR3 runs to 16 residues. V lost 0 bases, J lost 2 bases, and 13 bases lay in between. CDR1 and CDR2 from the germline V gene are SGHNT and YENEEA. The CDR3 nucleotides are TGTGCCAGCAGCTTAGATTTGGGCCGAATTAACACTGAAGCTTTCTTT. As protein: CASSLDLGRINTEAFF.

V usage is TRBV5-1 and J usage is TRBJ1-3; D gene ambiguous. The CDR3 totals 13 residues. Trimming took 4 bases from V and 2 from J, leaving 7 bases between them. Germline V gene sequence: CDR1 SGHRS, CDR2 YFSETQ. CDR3 nucleotide sequence: TGCGCCAGCAGCCAGGCAGCTGGAAACACCATATATTTT. Amino acids: CASSQAAGNTIYF. The variable domain in full, with the rest retrieved from reference TRBV5-1 and TRBJ1-3, is KAGVTQTPRYLIKTRGQQVTLSCSPISGHRSVSWYQQTPGQGLQFLFEYFSETQRNKGNFPGRFSGRQFSNSRSEMNVSTLELGDSALYLCASSQAAGNTIYFGEGSWLTVV.

J is TRBJ1-1 and V is TRBV9; TRBD1 agrees at 10 bases. The CDR3 is 16 amino acids. V shed 3 bases, J shed 3 bases, and the junction held 8 bases outside the gene matches. Germline V gives CDR1 SGDLS, CDR2 YYNGEE. The CDR3 coding sequence is TGTGCCAGCAGCGACCGCCGGGACAGGGGATACACTGAAGCTTTCTTT. It is translated as CASSDRRDRGYTEAFF.

This chain connects TRBV5-6 to TRBJ1-6; tentatively, D is TRBD1 (6 bases). In germline, CDR1 is SGHDT, CDR2 YYEEEE. The CDR3 spans 14 residues. Trimming removed 2 bases from V and 9 bases from J, with 12 bases in between. The CDR3 loop reads CASSFQQGISPLHF. CDR3 DNA sequence: TGTGCCAGCAGCTTCCAACAGGGAATTTCACCCCTCCACTTT.

This clone was counted only a few times. The rearrangement links TRBV2 to TRBJ1-1; TRBD1 is a possible D gene (5 bases). Trimming took off 3 bases at V and 3 bases at J, with 8 bases between the two ends. CDR3 size: 13 residues. Germline V gives CDR1 SNHLY, CDR2 FYNNEI. CDR3 sequence: CASSEGGHTEAFF. The CDR3 bases are TGTGCCAGCAGTGAGGGGGGTCACACTGAAGCTTTCTTT.

This clone was seen a single time. The genes are TRBV27 and TRBJ2-1; 11 bases agree with TRBD2. V was pared by 5 bases and J by 4 bases, with 10 bases of the junction left unmatched. The CDR3 runs 17 residues. Germline CDR1 MNHEY, CDR2 SMNVEV (reference sequence). CDR3 sequence: CASSPWSSGGEYNEQFF. DNA for the CDR3: TGTGCCAGCAGTCCCTGGAGTAGCGGGGGGGAATACAATGAGCAGTTCTTC.

This chain uses TRBV9 with TRBJ1-3, with D uncertain. Trimming cost V 0 bases and J 0 bases, with 10 bases left between them. This CDR3 is built from 16 residues. Per germline, CDR1 SGDLS and CDR2 YYNGEE. CDR3 in amino acids: CASSVGDSPSGNTIYF. DNA for the CDR3: TGTGCCAGCAGCGTAGGCGATTCTCCCTCTGGAAACACCATATATTTT.

J is TRBJ2-7 and V is TRBV13, with 8 bases that match TRBD2. Germline V lookup: CDR1 PRHDT, CDR2 FYEKMQ (reference sequence). This CDR3 comprises 13 residues. Trimming removed 4 bases from V and 7 bases from J; junction bases left unmatched: 6. CDR3 amino acids: CASSSGLESEQYV. The CDR3 nucleotides read TGTGCCAGCAGCTCGGGACTAGAGAGTGAGCAGTACGTC.

The V and J genes are TRBV7-2 and TRBJ2-7, with D perhaps TRBD1 (6 bases). Germline V gene lookup returns CDR1 SGHTA and CDR2 FQGNSA. This CDR3 is built from 14 residues. V was clipped by 1 base and J by 2 bases, with 9 bases between them. Written as DNA, the CDR3 is TGTGCCAGCAGCTTAGGGTCAGGGGCCTACGAGCAGTACGTC. This gives the protein CASSLGSGAYEQYV.

The chain employs TRBV4-3 and TRBJ2-3; D gene ambiguous. The CDR3 is 14 amino acids. Germline CDR1 reads LGHNA; CDR2 reads YSLEER. V lost 4 bases, J lost 2 bases, and 10 bases lay in between. The CDR3 protein is CASSLAPLTDTQYF. The CDR3 coding sequence is TGCGCCAGCAGCCTCGCGCCGCTCACAGATACGCAGTATTTT.

The V and J genes are TRBV28 and TRBJ1-2; possibly TRBD1 for D (5 bases). Germline assignment: CDR1 MDHEN and CDR2 SYDVKM. The CDR3 is 15 amino acids. V lost 3 bases, J lost 4 bases, and 15 bases lay in between. CDR3 protein: CASSFPSQGPYGYTF. The CDR3 nucleotides read TGTGCCAGCAGTTTCCCAAGCCAGGGCCCCTATGGCTACACCTTC.

CDR3 residues: CASSQDQGISGNTIYF. The CDR3 DNA sequence: TGTGCCAGCAGCCAAGATCAGGGGATCTCTGGAAACACCATATATTTT. The chain joins TRBV14 to TRBJ1-3, with D perhaps matching TRBD1 (6 bases). Germline V lookup: CDR1 SGHDN, CDR2 FVKESK. The CDR3 sequence is 16 residues long. Trimming took off 0 bases at V and 0 bases at J, with 9 bases between the two ends.

The chain is built from TRBV7-2 and TRBJ2-1, with 9 bases lining up with TRBD1. Germline values: CDR1 SGHTA, CDR2 FQGNSA. The junction had 6 bases not matched to a gene; V was cut back by 0 bases and J by 3 bases. CDR3 size: 17 residues. The CDR3 DNA reads as TGTGCCAGCAGCTTAGCGTGGCCGGGACAGGGCTACAATGAGCAGTTCTTC. Translated: CASSLAWPGQGYNEQFF.

The rearrangement joins TRBV15 to TRBJ1-2; 9 bases map to TRBD1. Germline CDR1 reads LNHNV; CDR2 reads YYDKDF (reference sequence). The CDR3 contains 15 residues. Trimming at V came to 6 bases and at J to 4 bases, leaving 9 bases not matched to a gene. The CDR3 DNA reads as TGTGCCACCAGGCAGACTACGACAGGGGGCTATGGCTACACCTTC. Its protein product is CATRQTTTGGYGYTF.

The genes are TRBV14 and TRBJ2-3; 11 bases match TRBD2. Germline trimming cut 2 bases from V and 1 base from J; bases unmatched to any gene: 8. Germline-derived CDR1 and CDR2 are SGHDN and FVKESK. CDR3 length: 18 amino acids. The CDR3 sequence is CASSQPLAGVWGTDTQYF. CDR3 sequence (DNA): TGTGCCAGCAGCCAACCACTAGCGGGAGTCTGGGGCACAGATACGCAGTATTTT.

J is TRBJ1-6 and V is TRBV30, with 9 bases fitting TRBD1. CDR1 is GTSNPN and CDR2 is SVGIG in the germline V gene (reference sequence). The CDR3 sequence is 17 residues long. V lost 3 bases and J lost 8; bases outside the gene matches: 14. The CDR3 sequence is CAWSRYRTGVSDSPLHF. DNA for the CDR3: TGTGCCTGGAGCCGCTATCGGACAGGGGTTTCTGATTCACCCCTCCACTTT.

V usage is TRBV19 and J usage is TRBJ2-1; the match to TRBD2 covers 9 bases. With V trimmed by 4 bases and J by 7 bases, 11 bases remained unmatched. Germline V CDR1 and CDR2: LNHDA, SQIVND (reference sequence). This CDR3 spans 16 amino acids. The CDR3: CASSKYSGSLGNEQFF. In DNA form, the CDR3 reads TGTGCCAGTAGTAAATATAGCGGGAGTCTGGGGAATGAGCAGTTCTTC.

This chain joins TRBV5-6 and TRBJ2-3; 11 nucleotides line up with TRBD2. J was trimmed by 6 bases and V by 2 bases; bases with no gene match: 8. Germline loops: CDR1 SGHDT, CDR2 YYEEEE. The CDR3 loop spans 16 amino acids. CDR3 loop: CASSFFGGTSGDTQYF. In DNA, the CDR3 is TGTGCCAGCAGCTTCTTCGGTGGGACTAGCGGCGATACGCAGTATTTT.

The chain combines TRBV30 with TRBJ1-4; maybe TRBD1 (6 bases). The length of the CDR3 is 11 residues. Trimming stripped 2 bases from V and 10 bases from J, with 8 bases between. CDR1 GTSNPN and CDR2 SVGIG come from the germline V gene (reference sequence). The CDR3 DNA reads as TGTGCCTGGAGTATCAGGGGAAAACTGTTTTTT. Translated: CAWSIRGKLFF.

V is TRBV12-3 or TRBV12-4 and J is TRBJ2-1; no reliable D call. The CDR3 extends over 13 amino acids. The ends were cut back, 5 bases at V and 0 bases at J, with 5 bases in the middle. CDR3 in amino acids: CASSSVSYNEQFF. The CDR3 DNA follows: TGTGCCAGCAGTAGCGTCTCCTACAATGAGCAGTTCTTC.

This clone has a single count. This sequence joins TRBV2 and TRBJ1-2; 8 bases are shared with TRBD1. From germline, CDR1 is SNHLY and CDR2 FYNNEI. Trimming took 4 bases from V and 7 from J; bases not matched to a gene: 2. The CDR3 totals 12 residues. CDR3 DNA sequence: TGTGCCAGCAGTGGACAGGGGTTTGGCTACACCTTC. It yields the protein CASSGQGFGYTF.

This rearrangement joins TRBV27 to TRBJ1-2; 8 bases map to TRBD1. V lost 7 bases, J lost 8 bases, and 15 bases stayed unmatched. CDR3 length: 15 residues. Germline values: CDR1 MNHEY, CDR2 SMNVEV (reference sequence). Here the CDR3 DNA reads TGTGCCAGCAATCCCAAGCAGGGGGCGCGTGGCGGCTACACCTTC. It is translated as CASNPKQGARGGYTF.

The chain uses TRBV18 and TRBJ1-3, with D perhaps TRBD1 (6 bases). Germline-derived CDR1 and CDR2 are KGHSH and LQKENI. The CDR3 contains 17 residues. V was shortened by 4 bases and J by 0 bases, with 16 bases between the two germline ends. The DNA of the CDR3 is TGTGCCAGCTCACTCGGCCAGAGGGGGATCTCTGGAAACACCATATATTTT. Its translation: CASSLGQRGISGNTIYF.

This clone came up once. The chain uses TRBV13 and TRBJ1-5; no clear D gene. The germline V and J ends were trimmed by 5 bases and 4 bases, with 6 bases remaining between them. Germline V CDR1 and CDR2: PRHDT, FYEKMQ (reference sequence). The CDR3 spans 12 residues. CDR3 in DNA: TGTGCCAGCAGCCTACCAAATCAGCCCCAGCATTTT. Translating it yields CASSLPNQPQHF.

The V and J genes are TRBV9 and TRBJ2-2, with 10 bases fitting TRBD2. CDR1 is SGDLS, CDR2 YYNGEE, per germline. The V gene end was trimmed by 3 bases and the J gene end by 8 bases; junction bases not matched to a gene: 4. The length of the CDR3 is 14 residues. Here the CDR3 reads CASSGGLAKGELFF. The CDR3 nucleotides read TGTGCCAGCAGCGGGGGACTAGCGAAAGGGGAGCTGTTTTTT. Combining the CDR3 with reference TRBV9 and TRBJ2-2 gives the whole variable domain DSGVTQTPKHLITATGQRVTLRCSPRSGDLSVYWYQQSLDQGLQFLIQYYNGEERAKGNILERFSAQQFPDLHSELNLSSLELGDSALYFCASSGGLAKGELFFGEGSRLTVL.